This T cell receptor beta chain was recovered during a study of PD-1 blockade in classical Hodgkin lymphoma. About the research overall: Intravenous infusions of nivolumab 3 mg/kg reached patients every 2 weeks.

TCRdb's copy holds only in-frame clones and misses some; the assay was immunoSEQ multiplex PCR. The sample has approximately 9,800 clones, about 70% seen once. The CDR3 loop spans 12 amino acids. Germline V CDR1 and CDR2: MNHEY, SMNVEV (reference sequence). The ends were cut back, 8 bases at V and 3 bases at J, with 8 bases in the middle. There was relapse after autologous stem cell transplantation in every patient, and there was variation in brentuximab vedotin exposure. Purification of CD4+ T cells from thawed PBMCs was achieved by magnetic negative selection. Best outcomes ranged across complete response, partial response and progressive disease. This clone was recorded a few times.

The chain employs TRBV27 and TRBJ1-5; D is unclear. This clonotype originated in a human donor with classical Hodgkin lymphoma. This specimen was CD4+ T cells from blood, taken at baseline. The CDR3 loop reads CASGQINQPQHF. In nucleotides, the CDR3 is TGTGCCAGCGGGCAGATCAATCAGCCCCAGCATTTT.